This T cell receptor beta chain was recorded in a study of shared clonotypes between healthy human individuals. This clone was detected only a few times. Recent vaccinations or acute infections were absent in the healthy HIV-negative adult donors. The donors were all Caucasian adults (living in Nashville, Tennessee). CDR3 length equals 15 residues. With V trimmed by 5 bases and J by 2 bases, 5 bases remained unmatched. Germline V lookup: CDR1 LNHNV, CDR2 YYDKDF (reference sequence). Some 28,000 T cell genomes (roughly 220 ng DNA) went into each sorted-subset replicate. Measured with immunoSEQ multiplex PCR; TCRdb has only the in-frame clones, and not every one. The sample carries 950,000 to 1,100,000 clones, approximately 68% recorded once.

The receptor was isolated from a young man in good health. The J gene is TRBJ2-2, the V gene TRBV15; 7 nucleotides line up with TRBD1. Sequencing was performed on memory CD4+ T cells sorted from blood. Subset of the sample: CD45RA-negative fraction. For the CDR3, the DNA is TGTGCCACCAGCGCTGACAGGGTTAACACCGGGGAGCTGTTTTTT. Amino acid sequence: CATSADRVNTGELFF.